This is a list of T cell receptor beta chains from one sample in a study of cytomegalovirus exposure and HLA in healthy donors. Clones were read by immunoSEQ multiplex PCR, and TCRdb kept only the in-frame ones, dropping some. In the table there are about 110,000 clones, approximately 85% of which are singletons. Sequencing was done on a sample of PBMCs. These receptors were taken from a woman aged 18-29 years in good health and CMV-seronegative. Both conserved end residues are part of each CDR3. A D gene is named only where the DNA matches it firmly.

.,TRBJ1-4,TRBV4-1,CASNREVVGKDEKLFF
.,TRBJ2-1,TRBV10-3,CAISEAGVDDNEQFF
.,TRBJ2-1,TRBV7-9,CASSLALASYNEQFF
.,TRBJ1-1,TRBV7-2,CASSLVRRGGNTEAFF
.,TRBJ2-1,TRBV9,CASSVDSGLDSSYNEQFF
.,TRBJ1-1,TRBV27,CASSLSPLGNTEAFF
.,TRBJ1-1,TRBV7-9,CASQGGVTPNTEAFF
.,TRBJ1-3,TRBV6-1,CASTDTHSGNTIYF
TRBD1,TRBJ2-7,TRBV13,CASSSQTGVSYEQYF
TRBD2,TRBJ2-1,TRBV30,CAWIRGAYNEQFF
.,TRBJ2-5,TRBV7-9,CASSEGLQETQYF
TRBD1,TRBJ2-1,TRBV5-4,CASSRQGVSYNEQFF
.,TRBJ2-2,TRBV5-1,CASTWGGPEVGELFF
TRBD1,TRBJ1-3,TRBV30,CAWYTGLGQGPQSSGNTIYF
TRBD2,TRBJ2-1,TRBV7-6,CASSRGGDYNEQFF
.,TRBJ2-5,TRBV4-2,CASSQTAGLKGGETQYF
.,TRBJ2-2,TRBV29-1,CSVGQRNTGELFF
TRBD2,TRBJ2-7,TRBV7-2,CASSLGLAGDEQYF
.,TRBJ1-4,TRBV6-1,CASSQGFEKLFF
TRBD2,TRBJ2-3,TRBV28,CASRSPLAGGTDTQYF
TRBD2,TRBJ2-1,TRBV29-1,CSGLAGAFYNEQFF
.,TRBJ1-1,TRBV13,CASSLEGLENTEAFF